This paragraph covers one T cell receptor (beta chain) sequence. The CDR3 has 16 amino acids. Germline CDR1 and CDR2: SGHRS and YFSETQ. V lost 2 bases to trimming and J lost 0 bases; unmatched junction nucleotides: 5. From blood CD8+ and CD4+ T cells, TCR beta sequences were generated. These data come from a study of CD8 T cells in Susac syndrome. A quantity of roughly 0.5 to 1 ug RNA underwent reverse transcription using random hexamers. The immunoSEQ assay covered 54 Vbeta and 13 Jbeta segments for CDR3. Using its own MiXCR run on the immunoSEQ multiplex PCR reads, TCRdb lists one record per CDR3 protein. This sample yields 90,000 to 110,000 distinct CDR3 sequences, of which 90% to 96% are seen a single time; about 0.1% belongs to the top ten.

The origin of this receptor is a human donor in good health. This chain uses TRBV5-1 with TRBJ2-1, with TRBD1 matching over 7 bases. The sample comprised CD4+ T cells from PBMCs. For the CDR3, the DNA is TGCGCCAGCAGCTTCCGACAGGGAAGCTCCTACAATGAGCAGTTCTTC. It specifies CASSFRQGSSYNEQFF. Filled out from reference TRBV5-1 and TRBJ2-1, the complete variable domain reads KAGVTQTPRYLIKTRGQQVTLSCSPISGHRSVSWYQQTPGQGLQFLFEYFSETQRNKGNFPGRFSGRQFSNSRSEMNVSTLELGDSALYLCASSFRQGSSYNEQFFGPGTRLTVL.